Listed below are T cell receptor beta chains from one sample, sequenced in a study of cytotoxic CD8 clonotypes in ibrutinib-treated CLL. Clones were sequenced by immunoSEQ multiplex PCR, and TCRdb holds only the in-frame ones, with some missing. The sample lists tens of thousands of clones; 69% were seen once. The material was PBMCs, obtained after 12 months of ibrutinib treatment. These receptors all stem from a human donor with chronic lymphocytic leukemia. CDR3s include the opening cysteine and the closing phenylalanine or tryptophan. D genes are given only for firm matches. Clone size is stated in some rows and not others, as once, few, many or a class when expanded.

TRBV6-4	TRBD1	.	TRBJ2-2	TGTGCCAGCAGAAAACAGGGGGCGATGGGCACCGGGGAGCTGTTTTTT	CASRKQGAMGTGELFF
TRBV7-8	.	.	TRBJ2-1	TGTGCCAGCAGCTCACCGGGGCAACTGTTCTTC	CASSSPGQLFF
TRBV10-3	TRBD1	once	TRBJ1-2	TGTGCCATCAGTGAGGGACAGGGCACTAAAAACTATGGCTACACCTTC	CAISEGQGTKNYGYTF
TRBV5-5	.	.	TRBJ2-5	TGTGCCAGCAGCCCCGCCGGGCAGCGGGAGACCCAGTACTTC	CASSPAGQRETQYF
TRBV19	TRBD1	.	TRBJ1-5	TGTGCCAGTTGGGGACAGGTCAATAGCAATCAGCCCCAGCATTTT	CASWGQVNSNQPQHF
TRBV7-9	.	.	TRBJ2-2	TGTGCCAGCAGCAACCATCAGGAGGACACCGGGGGGCTGTTTTTT	CASSNHQEDTGGLFF
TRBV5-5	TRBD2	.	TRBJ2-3	TGTGCCAGCAGCTTCGTACCGGGACTAGTCGTGTCAGATACGCAGTATTTT	CASSFVPGLVVSDTQYF
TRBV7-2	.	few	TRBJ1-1	TGTGCCAGCAGCTTAGGCGGAGGTATGAACACTGAAGCTTTCTTT	CASSLGGGMNTEAFF
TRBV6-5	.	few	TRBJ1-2	TGTGCCAGCAGCCCCGCAAGATCCGTCGGCTACACCTTC	CASSPARSVGYTF
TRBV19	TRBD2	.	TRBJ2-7	TGTGCCAGTAGTTCCAAAATCGCCAGACTAGCGATCGTGGAGGAGCAGTACTTC	CASSSKIARLAIVEEQYF
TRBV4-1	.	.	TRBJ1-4	TGCGCCAGCAGCCAAGCCCGCCTCGGGGCAGAAAAACTGTTTTTT	CASSQARLGAEKLFF
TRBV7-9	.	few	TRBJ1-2	TGTGCCAGCAGCGTCAGGGCCTGGGGTAAGTACTATGGCTACACCTTC	CASSVRAWGKYYGYTF
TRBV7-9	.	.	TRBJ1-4	TGTGCCAGCAGCGAAGGACCGACGAAACTGTTTTTT	CASSEGPTKLFF
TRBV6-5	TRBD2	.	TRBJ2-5	TGTGCCAGCAGTTACTCGAGACTAGCGGGTGAGACCCAGTACTTC	CASSYSRLAGETQYF
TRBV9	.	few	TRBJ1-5	TGTGCCAGCAGCAAAGACCTCAATCAGCCCCAGCATTTT	CASSKDLNQPQHF
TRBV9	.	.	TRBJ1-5	TGTGCCAGCAGCGTAGACGCAGGGGCGGATAGCAATCAGCCCCAGCATTTT	CASSVDAGADSNQPQHF
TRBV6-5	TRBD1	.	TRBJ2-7	TGTGCCAGCAGTCCACAGGGGACCGAGCAGTACTTC	CASSPQGTEQYF
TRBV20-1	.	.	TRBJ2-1	TGCAGTGCTAAGGAGGACAATGAGCAGTTCTTC	CSAKEDNEQFF
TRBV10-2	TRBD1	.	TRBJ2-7	TGCGCCGGGACAGGGTTCGAGCAGTACTTC	CAGTGFEQYF
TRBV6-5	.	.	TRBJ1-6	TGTGCCAGCAGTCTAGAGGGGAGGTATTCACCCCTCCACTTT	CASSLEGRYSPLHF
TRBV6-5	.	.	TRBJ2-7	TGTGCCAGCAGTTATCAGGTGACTCCCTCCTACGAGCAGTACTTC	CASSYQVTPSYEQYF
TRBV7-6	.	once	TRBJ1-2	TGTGCCAGCAGCTTAGGTCCTGTGACAGACTATGGCTACACCTTC	CASSLGPVTDYGYTF
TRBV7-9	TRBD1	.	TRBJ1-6	TGTGCCAGCAGCTTCGGACAGGGAGGTAATTCACCCCTCCACTTT	CASSFGQGGNSPLHF
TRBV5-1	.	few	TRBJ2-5	TGCGCCAGCCGCCCCTCCCAAGAGACCCAGTACTTC	CASRPSQETQYF
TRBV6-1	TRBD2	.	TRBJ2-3	TGTGCCAGCAGTGAAGTGAGCGGGGGGGCCGTCTTGGATACGCAGTATTTT	CASSEVSGGAVLDTQYF
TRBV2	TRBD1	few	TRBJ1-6	TGTGCCAGCAGCCGGGACAGGGGATATTCACCCCTCCACTTT	CASSRDRGYSPLHF
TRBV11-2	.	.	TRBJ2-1	TGTGCCAGCAGCTTAAACATCTACAATGAGCAGTTCTTC	CASSLNIYNEQFF
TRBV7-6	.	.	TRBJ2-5	TGTGCCAGCAGCCAAACTTTAGGTTGGGGGGAAGAGACCCAGTACTTC	CASSQTLGWGEETQYF
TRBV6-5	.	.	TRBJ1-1	TGTGCCAGCAGTCCCCTCAGGGGAGGGGACACTGAAGCTTTCTTT	CASSPLRGGDTEAFF
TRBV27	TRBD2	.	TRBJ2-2	TGTGCCAGCAGCCCCAGCGGGGGGGCAGCCGGGGAGCTGTTTTTT	CASSPSGGAAGELFF
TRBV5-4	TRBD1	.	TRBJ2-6	TGTGCCAGCACCGACAGGGCCTCTGGGGCCAACGTCCTGACTTTC	CASTDRASGANVLTF
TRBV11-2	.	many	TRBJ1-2	TGTGCCAGCAGCTTATTGGTCCGGGACAACACCTTC	CASSLLVRDNTF
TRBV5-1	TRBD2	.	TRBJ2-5	TGCGCCAGCAGCTCGGGGGGCCAAGAGACCCAGTACTTC	CASSSGGQETQYF
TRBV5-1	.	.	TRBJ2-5	TGCGCCAGCAGCTACGGACAGCTACAACAAGAGACCCAGTACTTC	CASSYGQLQQETQYF
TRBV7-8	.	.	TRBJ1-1	TGTGCCAGCAGCACAGACCGAAAGACCGAAGCTTTCTTT	CASSTDRKTEAFF
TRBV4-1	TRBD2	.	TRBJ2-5	TGCGCCAGCAGCCAAGGGACTAGCTACTGGGAGACCCAGTACTTC	CASSQGTSYWETQYF
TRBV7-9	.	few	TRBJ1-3	TGTGCCAGCAGCTTACTGGACCTTGGAAACACCATATATTTT	CASSLLDLGNTIYF
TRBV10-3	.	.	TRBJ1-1	TGTGCCATCACTCGCGGTGGGACGGGGGCTGAAGCTTTCTTT	CAITRGGTGAEAFF
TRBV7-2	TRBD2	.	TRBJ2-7	TGTGCCAGCAGCCAATTGAGCGGGGGCTACGAGCAGTACTTC	CASSQLSGGYEQYF
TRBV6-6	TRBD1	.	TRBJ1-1	TGTGCCAGCACCAAACAGGGGGTTGACACTGAAGCTTTCTTT	CASTKQGVDTEAFF
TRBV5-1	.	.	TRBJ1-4	TGCGCCAGCAGCAAGACAGCAACTAATGAAAAACTGTTTTTT	CASSKTATNEKLFF